Below are 28 T cell receptor beta chains sequenced from a single sample in a study of T cells in Graves' hyperthyroidism and ophthalmopathy. TCR beta CDR3 regions were amplified from RNA transcripts. With the HTBI primer set, the TCR CDR3 went through a first round of RT-PCR. In TCRdb, the multiplex PCR reads were re-called with MiXCR into one record per CDR3 protein. The sample includes 350,000 or so distinct CDR3 sequences, under 25% of them seen just once. Sequences were obtained from blood. The receptor set was obtained from a woman in her fifties or sixties with Graves' hyperthyroidism.

This clonotype was picked up a small number of times. V gene TRBV6-2 or TRBV6-3 combines with J gene TRBJ2-1, with 8 bases identical to TRBD1. Germline CDR1 is MNHEY and CDR2 is SVGEGT. There are 14 residues in the CDR3. J gave up 9 bases and V 10 bases, and 14 bases lay outside the gene matches. The CDR3 loop reads CAIHSRTGYGEQFF. CDR3 nucleotides: TGTGCCATTCATTCGCGGACAGGGTACGGTGAGCAGTTCTTC.

The rearrangement links TRBV12-3 or TRBV12-4 to TRBJ2-1; 8 nucleotides match TRBD2. V was clipped by 5 bases and J by 1 base; unmatched bases: 7. The CDR3 is 16 amino acids. The CDR3 is CASSPGTSFSYNEQFF. For the CDR3, the DNA is TGTGCCAGCAGTCCCGGGACTAGTTTTTCCTACAATGAGCAGTTCTTC.

This clonotype was observed a handful of times. The chain is built from TRBV6-2 or TRBV6-3 and TRBJ1-1; D perhaps matches TRBD1 (6 bases). Trimming removed 7 bases from V and 2 bases from J, with 11 bases in between. The CDR3 covers 13 residues. Germline assignment: CDR1 MNHEY and CDR2 SVGEGT. The CDR3 DNA reads as TGTGCCAGCACTCAGGGGCCTAACACTGAAGCTTTCTTT. It encodes CASTQGPNTEAFF.

V and J are TRBV20-1 and TRBJ2-3, with D hard to call. Germline CDR1 is DFQATT and CDR2 is SNEGSKA (reference sequence). Trimming stripped 3 bases from V and 0 bases from J, with 7 bases between. This CDR3 is 13 amino acids long. This CDR3 is CSARDTSTDTQYF. DNA of the CDR3: TGCAGTGCTAGGGATACTAGCACAGATACGCAGTATTTT.

As concerns this clonotype: Its ends do not fully match the called genes, so a read error is possible. V is TRBV5-5 and J is TRBJ2-7; the D is unclear. This CDR3 has 15 amino acids. Germline V CDR1 and CDR2: SGHKS, YYEKEE (reference sequence). CDR3 bases: TGTGCCAGCAGCTTGGGGCTGGTTTCTAAATACGAACAGTACTTC. Translation: CASSLGLVSKYEQYF.

This clonotype was seen repeatedly, ten times or more. The chain has TRBV15 and TRBJ1-6; unclear D gene. V was clipped by 1 base and J by 1 base, with 11 bases between them. The CDR3 spans 17 residues. CDR1 and CDR2 from the germline V gene are LNHNV and YYDKDF (reference sequence). CDR3 protein: CATSRGAGGSYNSPLHF. The CDR3 region has the DNA TGTGCCACCAGCAGAGGGGCAGGCGGATCCTATAATTCACCCCTCCACTTT.

This clonotype was seen more than once but under ten times. V is TRBV5-4 and J is TRBJ2-3; D possibly corresponds to TRBD2 (6 bases). Germline V lookup: CDR1 SGHNT, CDR2 YYREEE (reference sequence). V was trimmed by 0 bases and J by 1 base, leaving 12 bases between them. The CDR3 spans 16 residues. The CDR3 is CASSLDNPGGTDTQYF. CDR3 nucleotide sequence: TGTGCCAGCAGCTTGGATAATCCGGGAGGCACAGATACGCAGTATTTT.

As to this clonotype: Since a much larger clone is just one base distant, this may be a read error. V and J are TRBV7-9 and TRBJ1-5; D perhaps matches TRBD1 (5 bases). This CDR3 has 15 residues. Looked up from germline, CDR1 is SEHNR and CDR2 is FQNEAQ (reference sequence). For the CDR3, the DNA is TGTACCAGCAGCTTAGGGCTATCAGGGCTGGAGCCCCAGCATTTT. It specifies CTSSLGLSGLEPQHF.

Ten or more counts support this clonotype. V is TRBV2 and J is TRBJ1-2; tentative D call: TRBD1 (5 bases). The germline V and J ends were trimmed by 6 bases and 2 bases, with 13 bases remaining between them. From germline, CDR1 is SNHLY and CDR2 FYNNEI. The CDR3 has 14 residues. CDR3 DNA: TGTGCCAGCAGGGGACGCCTAGGAAACTATGGCTACACCTTC. Its translation is CASRGRLGNYGYTF.

This clonotype has ten or more counts. The chain is built from TRBV9 and TRBJ2-7, with 8 bases fitting TRBD1. This CDR3 comprises 16 residues. Per the germline V gene, CDR1 is SGDLS and CDR2 is YYNGEE. V gave up 0 bases and J gave up 6 bases; unmatched junction bases: 11. The CDR3 DNA sequence: TGTGCCAGCAGCGTAGGCCACAGGGGGACCTCAGGCGAGCAGTACTTC. This translates into CASSVGHRGTSGEQYF.

Of note for this clonotype: A read error may be the cause here, since a much bigger clone is one base away. This chain uses TRBV11-2 with TRBJ2-7; 7 nucleotides align to TRBD1. Germline assignment: CDR1 SGHAT and CDR2 FQNNGV. V shed 5 bases, J shed 6 bases, and the junction held 10 bases outside the gene matches. CDR3 size: 14 residues. The CDR3 region is CASSQTGKACEQYF. The CDR3 region has the DNA TGTGCCAGCAGCCAGACAGGGAAAGCCTGCGAGCAGTACTTC.

The rearrangement uses TRBV28 and TRBJ2-7, with 11 bases that match TRBD2. This CDR3 region has 15 residues. Trimming removed 5 bases from V and 7 bases from J; junction bases left unmatched: 10. The V gene's germline CDR1 is MDHEN and CDR2 SYDVKM. The CDR3 region has the DNA TGTGCCAGCAGTCCCTCACTAGCGGGAGCTAAGGAGCAGTACTTC. Protein: CASSPSLAGAKEQYF.

This clonotype appeared many times. This rearrangement joins TRBV30 to TRBJ2-2; no clear D gene. The CDR3 contains 12 residues. Trimming removed 0 bases at V and 6 bases at J, with 5 bases between. CDR1 and CDR2 from the germline V gene are GTSNPN and SVGIG (reference sequence). This CDR3 is CAWSVRPGELFF. The DNA of the CDR3 is TGTGCCTGGAGTGTACGCCCCGGGGAGCTGTTTTTT.

This clonotype appeared once. This chain uses TRBV2 with TRBJ1-2; D call uncertain. Per germline, CDR1 SNHLY and CDR2 FYNNEI. V dropped 7 bases and J dropped 0 bases, with 18 bases sitting between them. The CDR3 runs 16 residues. The CDR3, as DNA: TGTGCCAGCACCACTCCACCGAAGGTTGCTAACTATGGCTACACCTTC. Translated: CASTTPPKVANYGYTF.

This clonotype was counted at least ten times. The genes are TRBV6-2 or TRBV6-3 and TRBJ2-1, with 9 bases identical to TRBD2. There are 17 residues in the CDR3. Germline-derived CDR1 and CDR2 are MNHEY and SVGEGT. Trimming removed 5 bases from V and 2 bases from J; junction bases left unmatched: 10. The CDR3 loop reads CASSSPPSGITYNEQFF. The CDR3 DNA reads as TGTGCCAGCAGTAGCCCCCCTAGCGGGATAACCTACAATGAGCAGTTCTTC.

This clonotype was observed many times. V gene TRBV3-1 combines with J gene TRBJ1-6; 8 nucleotides line up with TRBD1. Germline V gene lookup returns CDR1 LGHDT and CDR2 YNNKEL (reference sequence). This CDR3 comprises 16 residues. Unmatched junction bases numbered 7, after V lost 0 bases and J lost 9 bases. Here the CDR3 reads CASSQEPDREFSPLHF. DNA of the CDR3: TGTGCCAGCAGCCAAGAACCGGACAGGGAGTTTTCACCCCTCCACTTT.

This clonotype was picked up a small number of times. The chain is built from TRBV5-1 and TRBJ2-3; D is perhaps TRBD2 (6 bases). Germline CDR1 reads SGHRS; CDR2 reads YFSETQ. CDR3 length: 14 amino acids. Trimming cost V 5 bases and J 0 bases, with 10 bases left between them. The CDR3 sequence: CASRREHSTDTQYF. CDR3 sequence (DNA): TGCGCCAGCAGGCGGGAACATAGCACAGATACGCAGTATTTT.

The chain couples TRBV20-1 to TRBJ1-2, with D unclear. The CDR3 spans 12 residues. In germline, CDR1 is DFQATT, CDR2 SNEGSKA (reference sequence). Trimming stripped 4 bases from V and 8 bases from J, with 14 bases between. For the CDR3, the DNA is TGCAGTGCTACCGGGTCGGTGCCCGGCTACACCTTC. Translated, it gives CSATGSVPGYTF.

This clonotype was seen many times. J is TRBJ2-1 and V is TRBV14; D ambiguous. From germline, CDR1 is SGHDN and CDR2 FVKESK. CDR3 length: 13 amino acids. The V end was cut by 0 bases, the J end by 7 bases, with 7 bases between. The CDR3 DNA reads as TGTGCCAGCAGCCAAGAATGGCGGAATGAGCAGTTCTTC. As protein: CASSQEWRNEQFF. The full variable domain, rest sourced from reference TRBV14 and TRBJ2-1, is EAGVTQFPSHSVIEKGQTVTLRCDPISGHDNLYWYRRVMGKEIKFLLHFVKESKQDESGMPNNRFLAERTGGTYSTLKVQPAELEDSGVYFCASSQEWRNEQFFGPGTRLTVL.

J is TRBJ1-2 and V is TRBV5-1; tentatively, D is TRBD1 (6 bases). The V gene's germline CDR1 is SGHRS and CDR2 YFSETQ. V lost 4 bases to trimming and J lost 0 bases, with 22 bases between them. The CDR3 runs to 18 residues. CDR3: CASSRRGVQGITNYGYTF. The CDR3 bases are TGCGCCAGCAGCAGACGGGGGGTTCAGGGGATCACTAACTATGGCTACACCTTC.

Comments on this clonotype: Its ends do not fully match the called genes, so a read error is possible. V gene TRBV2 combines with J gene TRBJ2-3; TRBD1 or TRBD2 may be the D gene (5 bases each). Germline loops: CDR1 SNHLY, CDR2 FYNNEI. The CDR3 extends over 16 amino acids. CDR3 DNA sequence: TGTGCCAGCAGTGAGGGGAGAGGGAAGAGCACAGGTACGCAGTATTTT. Translation: CASSEGRGKSTGTQYF.

This clonotype has at least ten counts. The CDR3 spells CASSPQTGSYEQYF. The CDR3, as DNA: TGTGCCAGCAGCCCCCAGACAGGGTCCTACGAGCAGTACTTC. The chain carries TRBV7-6 and TRBJ2-7, with TRBD1 identical over 7 bases. Germline V lookup: CDR1 SGHVS, CDR2 FNYEAQ. There are 14 residues in the CDR3. Losses at the gene ends were 5 bases for V and 1 base for J; bases not matched to a gene: 5.

This chain connects TRBV28 to TRBJ2-7, with D maybe TRBD1 (6 bases). Trimming removed 6 bases at V and 1 base at J, with 16 bases between. CDR1 and CDR2 from the germline V gene are MDHEN and SYDVKM. The CDR3 has 15 amino acids. For the CDR3, the DNA is TGTGCCAGCAGCCTTGACTTAACAGGGTCCTACGAGCAGTACTTC. Its protein is CASSLDLTGSYEQYF.

This clonotype was seen repeatedly, ten times or more. The chain uses TRBV10-2 and TRBJ1-2; the match to TRBD1 covers 11 bases. With 7 bases clipped from V and 3 bases from J, the junction kept 4 bases outside the gene matches. CDR1 and CDR2 from the germline V gene are WSHSY and SAAADI. The CDR3 contains 14 residues. CDR3 sequence reads: CASTDRGRDYGYTF. The CDR3 DNA reads as TGCGCCAGCACGGACAGGGGGCGTGACTATGGCTACACCTTC.

At least ten counts were recorded for this clonotype. The rearrangement links TRBV11-1 to TRBJ1-3; D not certain. CDR1 is SGHAT, CDR2 FQDESV, per germline (reference sequence). Trimming removed 6 bases from V and 0 bases from J, with 12 bases in between. The length of the CDR3 is 15 residues. This chain's CDR3 is CASSLDGISGNTIYF. CDR3 nucleotide sequence: TGTGCCAGCAGTCTTGACGGGATCTCTGGAAACACCATATATTTT.

The table lists this clonotype with many counts. V and J are TRBV6-1 and TRBJ1-5; 8 bases are a match to TRBD1. The CDR3 loop spans 15 amino acids. The ends lost 4 bases at V and 1 base at J; junction bases unmatched: 3. Germline V gene lookup returns CDR1 MNHNS and CDR2 SASEGT. Here the CDR3 DNA reads TGTGCCAGCAGTGCGGACAGGGCCAGCAATCAGCCCCAGCATTTT. Protein product: CASSADRASNQPQHF.

This clonotype was observed at least ten times. This chain joins TRBV6-1 and TRBJ2-7; D is ambiguous. V was pared by 5 bases and J by 5 bases, with 7 bases between. The CDR3 is made up of 11 amino acids. CDR1 MNHNS and CDR2 SASEGT come from the germline V gene. Here the CDR3 reads CASSYGDEQYF. CDR3 DNA: TGTGCCAGCAGTTACGGTGACGAGCAGTACTTC.

This clonotype was seen ten or more times. The CDR3 reads CASSPGTGGLVSNQPQHF. For the CDR3, the DNA is TGCGCCAGCAGCCCGGGGACAGGAGGGCTTGTTAGCAATCAGCCCCAGCATTTT. The V gene is TRBV5-1, the J gene TRBJ1-5; 8 bases fit TRBD1. Trimming at V came to 4 bases and at J to 0 bases, leaving 12 bases not matched to a gene. This CDR3 is built from 18 residues. CDR1 is SGHRS, CDR2 YFSETQ, per germline.